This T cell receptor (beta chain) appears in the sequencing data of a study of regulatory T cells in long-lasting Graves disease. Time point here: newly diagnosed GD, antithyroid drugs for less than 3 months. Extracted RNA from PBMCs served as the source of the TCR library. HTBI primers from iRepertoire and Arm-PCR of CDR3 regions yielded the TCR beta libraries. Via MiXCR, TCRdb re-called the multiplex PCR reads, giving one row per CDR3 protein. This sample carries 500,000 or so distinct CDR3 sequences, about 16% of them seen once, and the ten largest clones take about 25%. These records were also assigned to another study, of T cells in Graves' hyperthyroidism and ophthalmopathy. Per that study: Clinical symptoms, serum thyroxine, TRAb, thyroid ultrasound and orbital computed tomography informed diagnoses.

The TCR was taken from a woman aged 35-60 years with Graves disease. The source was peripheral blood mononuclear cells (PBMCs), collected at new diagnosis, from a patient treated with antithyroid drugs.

The CDR3: CATSSTVNQPQHF. In nucleotides, the CDR3 is TGTGCCACCAGTTCTACAGTCAATCAGCCCCAGCATTTT. The V gene is TRBV24-1, the J gene TRBJ1-5; D unresolved. Germline V gene lookup returns CDR1 KGHDR and CDR2 SFDVKD. V gave up 6 bases and J gave up 3 bases, with 8 bases separating them. The CDR3 loop spans 13 amino acids.